The entry below describes one T cell receptor beta chain. Its specificity is unknown. This record comes from a study of blood T cells in healthy people across ages. Study-level results: Donors of long life had a larger count of naive CD4+ cells and greater diversity than aged donors. Without sorted subsets, naive and antigen-experienced compartments could not be conclusively compared.

Primers used in a second PCR of roughly 6 to 11 cycles were a sample-barcoded 5' primer and a J-beta primer mix. TCRdb re-called the 5' RACE reads with MiXCR, one entry per CDR3 protein. Of around 800,000 distinct CDR3 sequences in the sample, approximately 24% were seen once. These same data were also listed under a study on T cells of mothers and their children. Turning to that study: Unrelated pairs and related pairs have their TCR recombination output shaped similarly by thymic selection.

The sequence was obtained from a boy between 10 and 17 years old in good health. Sequenced input: blood.

The CDR3 bases are TGTGCCAGTGGTCACGACGACTTGGGGACCGGGGAGCTGTTTTTT. Translation gives CASGHDDLGTGELFF. The chain has TRBV19 and TRBJ2-2; D is undetermined. This CDR3 has 15 amino acids. With 8 bases removed from V and 5 bases from J, the gap between germline ends came to 18 bases. The germline CDR1 and CDR2 sequences are LNHDA and SQIVND (reference sequence).